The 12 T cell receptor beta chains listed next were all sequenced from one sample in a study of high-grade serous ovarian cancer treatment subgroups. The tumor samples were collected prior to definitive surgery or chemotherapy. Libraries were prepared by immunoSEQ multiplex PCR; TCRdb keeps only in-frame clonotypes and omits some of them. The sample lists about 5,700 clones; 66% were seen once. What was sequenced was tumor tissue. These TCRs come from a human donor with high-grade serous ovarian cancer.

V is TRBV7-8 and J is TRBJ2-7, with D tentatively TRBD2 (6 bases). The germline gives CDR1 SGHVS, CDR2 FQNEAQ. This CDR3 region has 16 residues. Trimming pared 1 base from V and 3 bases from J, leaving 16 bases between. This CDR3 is CASSLGMAGSYYEQYF. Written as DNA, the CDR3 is TGTGCCAGCAGCTTAGGTATGGCGGGGTCCTACTACGAGCAGTACTTC.

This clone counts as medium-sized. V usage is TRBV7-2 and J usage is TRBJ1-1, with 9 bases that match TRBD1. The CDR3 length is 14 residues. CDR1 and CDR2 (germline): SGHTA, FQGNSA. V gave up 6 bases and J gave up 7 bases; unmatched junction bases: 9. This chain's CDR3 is CASSFLQGAGEAFF. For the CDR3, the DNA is TGTGCCAGCAGTTTCTTACAGGGGGCCGGTGAAGCTTTCTTT.

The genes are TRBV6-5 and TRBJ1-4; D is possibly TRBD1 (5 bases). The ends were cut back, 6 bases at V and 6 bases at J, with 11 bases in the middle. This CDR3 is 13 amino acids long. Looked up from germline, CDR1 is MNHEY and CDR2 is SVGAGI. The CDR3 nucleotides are TGTGCCAGCAGCCCTCTGGGGGATGAAAAACTGTTTTTT. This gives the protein CASSPLGDEKLFF.

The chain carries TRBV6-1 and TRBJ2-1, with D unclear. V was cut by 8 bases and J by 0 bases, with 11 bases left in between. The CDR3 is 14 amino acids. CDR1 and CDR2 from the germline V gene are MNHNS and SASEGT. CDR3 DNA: TGTGCCAGCTGTAGACCCAGCTCCTACAATGAGCAGTTCTTC. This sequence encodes CASCRPSSYNEQFF.

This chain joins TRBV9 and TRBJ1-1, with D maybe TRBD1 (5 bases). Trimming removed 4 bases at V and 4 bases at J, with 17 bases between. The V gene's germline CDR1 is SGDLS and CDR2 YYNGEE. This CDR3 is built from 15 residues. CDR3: CASSPRGDFVTEAFF. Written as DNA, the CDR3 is TGTGCCAGCAGCCCCCGTGGGGACTTCGTCACTGAAGCTTTCTTT.

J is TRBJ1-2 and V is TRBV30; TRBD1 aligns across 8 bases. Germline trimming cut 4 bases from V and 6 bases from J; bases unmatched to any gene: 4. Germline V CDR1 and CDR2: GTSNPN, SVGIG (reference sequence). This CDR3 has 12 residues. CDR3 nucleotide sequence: TGTGCCTGGACGACAGGGGCGGATGGCTACACCTTC. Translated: CAWTTGADGYTF. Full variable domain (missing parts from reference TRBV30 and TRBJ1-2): SQTIHQWPATLVQPVGSPLSLECTVEGTSNPNLYWYRQAAGRGLQLLFYSVGIGQISSEVPQNLSASRPQDRQFILSSKKLLLSDSGFYLCAWTTGADGYTFGSGTRLTVV.

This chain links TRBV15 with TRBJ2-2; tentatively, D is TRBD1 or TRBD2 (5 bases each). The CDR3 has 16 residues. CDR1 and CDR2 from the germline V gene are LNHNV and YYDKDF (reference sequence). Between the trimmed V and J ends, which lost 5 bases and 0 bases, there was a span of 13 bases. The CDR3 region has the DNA TGTGCCACCAGCCCCCTGGGGGATCCGAACACCGGGGAGCTGTTTTTT. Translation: CATSPLGDPNTGELFF.

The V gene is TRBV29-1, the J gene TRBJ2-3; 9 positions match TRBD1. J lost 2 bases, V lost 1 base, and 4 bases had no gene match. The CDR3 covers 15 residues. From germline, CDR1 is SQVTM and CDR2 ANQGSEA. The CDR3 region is CSVEGGTGITDTQYF. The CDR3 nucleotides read TGCAGCGTTGAAGGCGGGACAGGGATCACAGATACGCAGTATTTT.

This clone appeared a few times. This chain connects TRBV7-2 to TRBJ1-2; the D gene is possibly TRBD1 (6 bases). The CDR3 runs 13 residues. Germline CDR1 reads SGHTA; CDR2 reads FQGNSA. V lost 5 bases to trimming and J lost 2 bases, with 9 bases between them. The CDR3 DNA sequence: TGTGCCAGCAGCGGACAGCTAAACTATGGCTACACCTTC. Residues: CASSGQLNYGYTF.

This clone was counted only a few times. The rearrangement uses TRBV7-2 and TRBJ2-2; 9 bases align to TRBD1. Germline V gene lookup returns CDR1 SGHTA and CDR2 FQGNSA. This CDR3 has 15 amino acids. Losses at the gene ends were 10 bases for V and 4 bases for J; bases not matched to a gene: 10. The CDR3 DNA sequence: TGTGCCACCCTTCCCGGGACAGGGCTCACCGGGGAGCTGTTTTTT. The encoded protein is CATLPGTGLTGELFF. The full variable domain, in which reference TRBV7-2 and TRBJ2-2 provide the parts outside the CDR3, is GAGVSQSPSNKVTEKGKDVELRCDPISGHTALYWYRQSLGQGLEFLIYFQGNSAPDKSGLPSDRFSAERTGGSVSTLTIQRTQQEDSAVYLCATLPGTGLTGELFFGEGSRLTVL.

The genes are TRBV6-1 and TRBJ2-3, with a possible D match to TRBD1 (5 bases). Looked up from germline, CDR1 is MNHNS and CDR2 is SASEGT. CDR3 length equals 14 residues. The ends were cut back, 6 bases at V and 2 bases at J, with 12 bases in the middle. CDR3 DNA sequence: TGTGCCAGCAGCTTGGGGCTCTTCACAGATACGCAGTATTTT. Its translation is CASSLGLFTDTQYF.

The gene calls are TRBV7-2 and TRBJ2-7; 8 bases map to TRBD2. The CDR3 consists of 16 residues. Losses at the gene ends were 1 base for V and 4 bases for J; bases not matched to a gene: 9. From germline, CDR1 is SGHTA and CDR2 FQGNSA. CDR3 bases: TGTGCCAGCAGCTTAGTAGGGGGGACGGGAGGGTACGAGCAGTACTTC. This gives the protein CASSLVGGTGGYEQYF.